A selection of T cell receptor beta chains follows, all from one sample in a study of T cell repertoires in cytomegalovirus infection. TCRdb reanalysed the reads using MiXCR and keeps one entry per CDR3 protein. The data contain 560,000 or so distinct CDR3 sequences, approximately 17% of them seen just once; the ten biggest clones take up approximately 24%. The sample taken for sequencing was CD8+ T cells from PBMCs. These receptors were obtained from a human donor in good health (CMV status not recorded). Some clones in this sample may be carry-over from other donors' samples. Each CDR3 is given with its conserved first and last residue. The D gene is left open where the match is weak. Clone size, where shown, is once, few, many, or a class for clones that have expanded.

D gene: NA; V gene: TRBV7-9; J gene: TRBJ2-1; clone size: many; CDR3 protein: CASGIRGVRSDEQFF; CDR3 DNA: TGTGCCAGCGGCATTCGAGGCGTTAGGAGCGATGAGCAGTTCTTC
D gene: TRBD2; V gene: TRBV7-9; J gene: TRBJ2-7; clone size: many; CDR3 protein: CASMSSGRSHEQYF; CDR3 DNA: TGTGCCAGCATGAGTAGCGGGAGGTCCCACGAGCAGTACTTC
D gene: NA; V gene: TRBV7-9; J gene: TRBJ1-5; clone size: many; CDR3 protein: CASAGSQDNQPQHF; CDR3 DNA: TGTGCCAGCGCTGGGAGTCAAGATAATCAGCCCCAGCATTTT
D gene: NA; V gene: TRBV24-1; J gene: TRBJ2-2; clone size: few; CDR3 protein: CATSDLGGPGELFF; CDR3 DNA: TGTGCCACCAGTGATTTAGGGGGTCCTGGGGAGCTGTTTTTT
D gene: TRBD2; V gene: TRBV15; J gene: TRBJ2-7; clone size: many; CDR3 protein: CATSELAGASYEQYF; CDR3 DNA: TGTGCCACCAGCGAACTAGCGGGAGCCTCCTACGAGCAGTACTTC
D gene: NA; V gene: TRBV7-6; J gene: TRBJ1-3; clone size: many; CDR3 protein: CASIIPGGSGNTIYF; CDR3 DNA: TGTGCCAGCATCATCCCGGGGGGCTCTGGAAACACCATATATTTT
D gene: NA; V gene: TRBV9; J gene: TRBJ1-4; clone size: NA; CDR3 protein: CASSAFMGQNEKLFF; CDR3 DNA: TGTGCCAGCAGCGCCTTTATGGGGCAGAATGAAAAACTGTTTTTT
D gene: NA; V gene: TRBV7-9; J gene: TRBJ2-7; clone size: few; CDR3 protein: CASSFIGPAYEQYF; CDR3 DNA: TGTGCCAGCAGCTTTATAGGGCCAGCCTACGAGCAGTACTTC
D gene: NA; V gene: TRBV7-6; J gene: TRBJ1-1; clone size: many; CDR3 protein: CASSLDRTVNTEAFF; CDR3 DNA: TGTGCCAGCAGCTTAGATCGGACGGTGAACACTGAAGCTTTCTTT
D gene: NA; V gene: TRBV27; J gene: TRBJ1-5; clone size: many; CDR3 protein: CASSPLRGGNQPQHF; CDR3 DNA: TGTGCCAGCAGTCCCTTGAGGGGTGGCAATCAGCCCCAGCATTTT
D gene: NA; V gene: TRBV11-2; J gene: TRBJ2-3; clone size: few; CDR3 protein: CASTLSPLGTDTQYF; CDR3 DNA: TGTGCCAGCACCCTAAGCCCCCTAGGAACAGATACGCAGTATTTT
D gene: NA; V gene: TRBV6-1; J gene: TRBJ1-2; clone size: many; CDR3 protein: CASCPGESGNYGYTF; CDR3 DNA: TGTGCCAGCTGCCCAGGGGAGTCGGGGAACTATGGCTACACCTTC
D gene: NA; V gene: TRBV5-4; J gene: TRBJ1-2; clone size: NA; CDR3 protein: CASSLLGGPTSYTF; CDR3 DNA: TGTGCCAGCAGCTTGCTTGGAGGGCCTACGAGCTACACCTTC
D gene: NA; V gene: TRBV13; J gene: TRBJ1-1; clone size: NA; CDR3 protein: CASSQSLGRLNTEAFF; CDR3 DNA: TGTGCCAGCAGTCAATCACTGGGACGGTTGAACACTGAAGCTTTCTTT
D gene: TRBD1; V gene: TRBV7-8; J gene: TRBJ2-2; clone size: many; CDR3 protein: CASSLGTGVRDRVPTGELFF; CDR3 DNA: TGTGCCAGCAGCTTAGGTACAGGAGTGCGGGACAGGGTTCCCACCGGGGAGCTGTTTTTT
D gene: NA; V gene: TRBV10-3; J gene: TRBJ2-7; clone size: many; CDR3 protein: CAISDPGEDKPYEQYF; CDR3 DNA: TGTGCCATCAGTGACCCAGGAGAGGACAAACCCTACGAGCAGTACTTC
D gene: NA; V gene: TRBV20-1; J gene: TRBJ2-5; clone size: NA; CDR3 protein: CSARDLVHGTRGGETQYF; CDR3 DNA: TGCAGTGCTAGAGACCTGGTCCACGGGACGCGGGGCGGGGAGACCCAGTACTTC
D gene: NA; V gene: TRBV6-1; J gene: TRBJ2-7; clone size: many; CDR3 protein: CASSPLRVDEQYF; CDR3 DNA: TGTGCCAGCAGTCCCTTGCGAGTCGACGAGCAGTACTTC
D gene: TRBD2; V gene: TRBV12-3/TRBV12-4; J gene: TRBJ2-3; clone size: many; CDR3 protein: CASRGVAGGQAFTDTQYF; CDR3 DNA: TGTGCCAGCAGAGGGGTGGCGGGGGGCCAGGCCTTCACAGATACGCAGTATTTT
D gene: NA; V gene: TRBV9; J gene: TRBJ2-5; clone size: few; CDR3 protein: CASKGGEETQYF; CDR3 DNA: TGTGCCAGCAAAGGGGGAGAAGAGACCCAGTACTTC
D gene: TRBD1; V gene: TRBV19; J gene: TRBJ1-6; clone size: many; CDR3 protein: CASSTGQGSPLHF; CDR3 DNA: TGTGCCAGTAGTACGGGACAGGGTTCACCCCTCCACTTT
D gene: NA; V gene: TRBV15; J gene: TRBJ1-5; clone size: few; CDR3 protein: CATSRVGSNQPQHF; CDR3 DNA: TGTGCCACCAGCAGAGTTGGCAGCAATCAGCCCCAGCATTTT
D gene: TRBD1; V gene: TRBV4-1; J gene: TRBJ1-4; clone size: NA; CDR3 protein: CASSHDGTGGDEKLFF; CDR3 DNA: TGCGCCAGCAGCCATGATGGGACAGGGGGCGATGAAAAACTGTTTTTT
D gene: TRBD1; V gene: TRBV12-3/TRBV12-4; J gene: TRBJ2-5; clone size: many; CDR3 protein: CASSPGTGLETQYF; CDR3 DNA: TGTGCCAGCAGCCCGGGGACAGGTCTGGAGACCCAGTACTTC
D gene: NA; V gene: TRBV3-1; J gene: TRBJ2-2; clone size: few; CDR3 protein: CASSQDSTGELFF; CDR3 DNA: TGTGCCAGCAGCCAAGATTCCACCGGGGAGCTGTTTTTT
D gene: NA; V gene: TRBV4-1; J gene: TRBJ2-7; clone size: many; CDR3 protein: CASSQEGGAPLYEQYF; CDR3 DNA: TGCGCCAGCAGCCAAGAGGGGGGGGCCCCCCTCTACGAGCAGTACTTC
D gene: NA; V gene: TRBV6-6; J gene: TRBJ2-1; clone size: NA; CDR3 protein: CASSYFRGASNEQFF; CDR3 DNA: TGTGCCAGCAGTTACTTTCGAGGGGCATCCAATGAGCAGTTCTTC
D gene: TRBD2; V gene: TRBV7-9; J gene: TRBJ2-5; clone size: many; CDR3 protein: CASRAPGLAGETQYF; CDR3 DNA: TGTGCCAGCAGAGCGCCGGGACTAGCGGGTGAGACCCAGTACTTC
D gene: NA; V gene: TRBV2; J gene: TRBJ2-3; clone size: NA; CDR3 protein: CASSGRGFSTDTQYF; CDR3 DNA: TGTGCCAGCAGTGGTCGAGGGTTCAGCACAGATACGCAGTATTTT